This is a list of T cell receptor beta chains from one sample in a study of identical twins. TCRdb re-called the 5' RACE reads with MiXCR, one entry per CDR3 protein. In the table there are 500,000 to 550,000 distinct CDR3 sequences, 20% to 25% of which are singletons. The same sample was also used in a study of T cells expressing NK-cell markers.

Sequences were obtained from CD4+ T cells sorted from blood. The source is a woman younger than 35 in good health. Both conserved end residues are part of each CDR3. D genes are given only for firm matches. The size field is filled for only some rows; it gives once, few, many or a size class.

cdr3_nt: TGTGCCAGCAGTTTCTCCCTGCTCCTTAATGAAAAACTGTTTTTT; cdr3_aa: CASSFSLLLNEKLFF; clone_size: -; j_call: TRBJ1-4; v_call: TRBV12-3/TRBV12-4; d_call: -
cdr3_nt: TGTGCCAGCAGTTCCTGGACAGGGTCCAAAAACATTCAGTACTTC; cdr3_aa: CASSSWTGSKNIQYF; clone_size: -; j_call: TRBJ2-4; v_call: TRBV27; d_call: TRBD1
cdr3_nt: TGCAGTGCTAGTAGCAACCTCTATCAGACTAGCGGGTTCTTTGATACGCAGTATTTT; cdr3_aa: CSASSNLYQTSGFFDTQYF; clone_size: few; j_call: TRBJ2-3; v_call: TRBV20-1; d_call: TRBD2
cdr3_nt: TGCAGTGCTAGAGATGGGGGGGCCCACGAGGAGACCCAGTACTTC; cdr3_aa: CSARDGGAHEETQYF; clone_size: -; j_call: TRBJ2-5; v_call: TRBV20-1; d_call: -
cdr3_nt: TGTGCCAGCAGTTTCGGCGATCTATTTACCCCTTTCACAGATACGCAGTATTTT; cdr3_aa: CASSFGDLFTPFTDTQYF; clone_size: -; j_call: TRBJ2-3; v_call: TRBV12-3/TRBV12-4; d_call: -
cdr3_nt: TGTGCCACCATGCCCCAGCCTCGCTATGGCTACACCTTC; cdr3_aa: CATMPQPRYGYTF; clone_size: -; j_call: TRBJ1-2; v_call: TRBV6-6; d_call: -
cdr3_nt: TGTGCCAGCAGCGTAGATGGGACTCGCTACGAGCAGTACTTC; cdr3_aa: CASSVDGTRYEQYF; clone_size: few; j_call: TRBJ2-7; v_call: TRBV9; d_call: -
cdr3_nt: TGCAGCGTTGGCCGGAGACCGTCTGGAACCTACGAGCAGTACTTC; cdr3_aa: CSVGRRPSGTYEQYF; clone_size: few; j_call: TRBJ2-7; v_call: TRBV29-1; d_call: -
cdr3_nt: TGTGCCAGCAGCCCCATCCCTCCGGGACAGGGGAGATATAGCAATCAGCCCCAGCATTTT; cdr3_aa: CASSPIPPGQGRYSNQPQHF; clone_size: many; j_call: TRBJ1-5; v_call: TRBV7-8; d_call: TRBD1
cdr3_nt: TGCAGTGCTAGAGATTCGGTGAACACTGAAGCTTTCTTT; cdr3_aa: CSARDSVNTEAFF; clone_size: -; j_call: TRBJ1-1; v_call: TRBV20-1; d_call: -
cdr3_nt: TGTGCCAGCAGTTTAGTAGGGGGGAACACCGGGGAGCTGTTTTTT; cdr3_aa: CASSLVGGNTGELFF; clone_size: few; j_call: TRBJ2-2; v_call: TRBV12-3/TRBV12-4; d_call: -
cdr3_nt: TGTGCCAGCAGCTTAGGACTAGCGACGTCAAATGAGCAGTTCTTC; cdr3_aa: CASSLGLATSNEQFF; clone_size: -; j_call: TRBJ2-1; v_call: TRBV7-9; d_call: TRBD2
cdr3_nt: TGTGCCATCAGTGAGTCCCATGAGCAGTTCTTC; cdr3_aa: CAISESHEQFF; clone_size: many; j_call: TRBJ2-1; v_call: TRBV10-3; d_call: -
cdr3_nt: TGCGCCAGCAGCCAAGTGGGAGATCTGGTTGAAAAACTGTTTTTT; cdr3_aa: CASSQVGDLVEKLFF; clone_size: few; j_call: TRBJ1-4; v_call: TRBV4-3; d_call: -
cdr3_nt: TGTGCCAGCAGCCACCGGACTAACACAGATACGCAGTATTTT; cdr3_aa: CASSHRTNTDTQYF; clone_size: few; j_call: TRBJ2-3; v_call: TRBV3-1; d_call: -
cdr3_nt: TGTGCCAGCAGCGTGGGAGTCAGGACGAACACTGAAGCTTTCTTT; cdr3_aa: CASSVGVRTNTEAFF; clone_size: -; j_call: TRBJ1-1; v_call: TRBV5-6; d_call: -
cdr3_nt: TGTGCCAGCGGTTGGGACATTTTAGAGACCCAGTACTTC; cdr3_aa: CASGWDILETQYF; clone_size: few; j_call: TRBJ2-5; v_call: TRBV7-9; d_call: -
cdr3_nt: TGTGCCAGCAGCTTAGGGGTGACCGCCCGGGGCAATGAGCAGTTCTTC; cdr3_aa: CASSLGVTARGNEQFF; clone_size: -; j_call: TRBJ2-1; v_call: TRBV7-9; d_call: -
cdr3_nt: TGTGCCAGCAGCGCCTTCACCCACTCCTACAATGAGCAGTTCTTC; cdr3_aa: CASSAFTHSYNEQFF; clone_size: -; j_call: TRBJ2-1; v_call: TRBV11-2; d_call: -
cdr3_nt: TGCAGTGCTTTTTACCAGGGACCAGATACGCAGTATTTT; cdr3_aa: CSAFYQGPDTQYF; clone_size: -; j_call: TRBJ2-3; v_call: TRBV20-1; d_call: -
cdr3_nt: TGTGCCACCAGCAGAGCGTACAATGAGCAGTTCTTC; cdr3_aa: CATSRAYNEQFF; clone_size: few; j_call: TRBJ2-1; v_call: TRBV15; d_call: -
cdr3_nt: TGTGCCAGCACCTTAACTGGGGGCAAAAACATTCAGTACTTC; cdr3_aa: CASTLTGGKNIQYF; clone_size: -; j_call: TRBJ2-4; v_call: TRBV12-3/TRBV12-4; d_call: -
cdr3_nt: TGCAGTGCTAGGGCGCAAGTAGAGACCCAGTACTTC; cdr3_aa: CSARAQVETQYF; clone_size: -; j_call: TRBJ2-5; v_call: TRBV20-1; d_call: -
cdr3_nt: TGTGCCAGCAGCCAGGGGCGGTACACTGAAGCTTTCTTT; cdr3_aa: CASSQGRYTEAFF; clone_size: few; j_call: TRBJ1-1; v_call: TRBV9; d_call: -
cdr3_nt: TGTGCCACCGGGAGTAGGTTGAATGAGCAGTTCTTC; cdr3_aa: CATGSRLNEQFF; clone_size: -; j_call: TRBJ2-1; v_call: TRBV24-1; d_call: -
cdr3_nt: TGTGCCAGCAGTTTCCTTTCTATCGAGCAGTACTTC; cdr3_aa: CASSFLSIEQYF; clone_size: few; j_call: TRBJ2-7; v_call: TRBV12-3/TRBV12-4; d_call: -
cdr3_nt: TGTGCCAGCAGCTTGGACCCTCGGCGGGACTACAATGAGCAGTTCTTC; cdr3_aa: CASSLDPRRDYNEQFF; clone_size: few; j_call: TRBJ2-1; v_call: TRBV5-6; d_call: -
cdr3_nt: TGTGCCAGCAGATACCGACAGGGCCATGAGCAGTACTTC; cdr3_aa: CASRYRQGHEQYF; clone_size: -; j_call: TRBJ2-7; v_call: TRBV6-6; d_call: TRBD1
cdr3_nt: TGCAGTGTTCCCCGGACAGGGAGGACCGGGGAGCTGTTTTTT; cdr3_aa: CSVPRTGRTGELFF; clone_size: few; j_call: TRBJ2-2; v_call: TRBV20-1; d_call: TRBD1
cdr3_nt: TGTGCCAGCAGTTTTTGGGGCGGTGAGCAGTTCTTC; cdr3_aa: CASSFWGGEQFF; clone_size: -; j_call: TRBJ2-1; v_call: TRBV12-3/TRBV12-4; d_call: -
cdr3_nt: TGTGCCAGCAGCGTGAACTCCGGGGAGACCCAGTACTTC; cdr3_aa: CASSVNSGETQYF; clone_size: few; j_call: TRBJ2-5; v_call: TRBV9; d_call: -